This T cell receptor (beta chain) came from a study of a mutant IDH1 vaccine in newly diagnosed glioma (dated by TCRdb to about 2021). Background for the entire study: Patients received eight vaccinations in weeks 1, 3, 5, 7, 11, 15, 19 and 23, corresponding to visits V03 through V10. Vaccination began 4-6 weeks after radiotherapy alone, or alongside temozolomide cycles in the chemotherapy-containing groups. Of the roughly 31 treated patients, approximately 62% were male and about 40% were female, and the mean age was approximately 40 years. Before enrollment, patients had received standard therapy of radiotherapy alone, temozolomide alone, or radiochemotherapy with temozolomide; most received the combination. Peripheral blood samples were drawn at six visits, namely V03 (baseline), V05, V07, V10, V12 and V13. For exploratory analyses, longitudinal TCRB deep sequencing was carried out in under 30 treated patients wherever samples were available. Beyond this particular receptor, the publication reports: The authors noted that analyses of patient blood samples could not be reproduced because of sample limitations. No apparent relationship was observed between pseudoprogression and alterations in the top peripheral T cell clonotypes detected by TCRB sequencing. Vaccine-induced immune responses across multiple MHC alleles were detected in approximately 93% of patients. PBMC samples for TCRB deep sequencing were selected based on availability.

The CDR3, cysteine through phenylalanine, is 15 amino acids long. Only the CDR3 DNA stays, 45 bases, in frame from base 1. V loses 0 bases of germline sequence and J loses 4 bases, and the interval between the two ends is 9 bases. CDR1 and CDR2 are read off the germline V gene (reference sequence) as LNHDA and SQIVND. Concerning this clone itself: The antigen it recognizes is unknown. Nothing much larger sits one base from this clone, and base qualities are not available.

This sample's time point label indicates: week 11, during vaccination. Each vaccine dose, consisting of 300 ug of a 20-mer mutant IDH1 peptide in Montanide, was administered subcutaneously with topical imiquimod. Donors had newly diagnosed WHO grade 3 or 4 IDH1-mutant astrocytomas with loss of nuclear ATRX. The samples were drawn from NOA16, a multicentre, single-arm, open-label phase I trial in Germany that tested a mutant IDH1 peptide vaccine in humans for the first time. Genomic DNA for TCRB sequencing was extracted from EDTA blood using the DNeasy Blood and Tissue Kit. Library generation was performed with the immunoSEQ multiplex PCR assay. Following the manufacturer's protocol, the hsTCRB Kit was used to amplify rearranged TCR beta chain sequences. An Illumina MiSeq was used to sequence the TCRB libraries. Per the original workflow: The proprietary platform of the kit vendor was used for demultiplexing, trimming and gene mapping. The table comes from immuneACCESS by way of TCRdb, which keeps in-frame sequences with V and J called. Part of the clones is missing from these tables; in studies checked, under half for an unresolved V gene and the rest for unknown reasons. That table supplies the V and J calls and clone size; D and trimming were determined from the DNA. The sample table records around 25,000 clones; 55% to 75% of these occur just once. The ten largest clones capture about 11% of the sample.

The V and J genes are TRBV19 and TRBJ1-4, with no D gene named confidently. The receptor's source is a man aged 18 to 30 with glioma. Some clones in this sample may be carry-over from other donors' samples. The sequences come from peripheral blood mononuclear cells (PBMCs), collected from a glioma patient whose treatment included an IDH1 peptide vaccine. The CDR3 protein sequence reads: CASSIDFGRNEKLFF. The DNA sequence reads TGTGCCAGTAGTATAGATTTCGGCCGTAATGAAAAACTGTTTTTT.